Listed below are T cell receptor beta chains from one sample, sequenced in a study of blood T cells in healthy people across ages. In TCRdb, the 5' RACE reads were re-called with MiXCR into one record per CDR3 protein. The sample carries 1,500,000 or so distinct CDR3 sequences, 42% recorded once. The sample taken for sequencing was blood. The receptors come from a woman aged 18-29 years in good health. CDR3s include the opening cysteine and the closing phenylalanine or tryptophan. A D gene is named only where the DNA matches it firmly. The size entry is marked missing in some rows and otherwise reads once, few, many or a size class.

abundance	v_gene	d_gene	j_gene	CDR3aa	CDR3nt
few	TRBV29-1	TRBD2	TRBJ2-1	CSVRTSGRFDEQFF	TGCAGCGTGCGGACTAGCGGGAGGTTCGATGAGCAGTTCTTC
-	TRBV7-2	-	TRBJ2-3	CACSLTPLSTQYF	TGTGCCTGCAGCTTAACCCCCTTGAGTACGCAGTATTTT
few	TRBV9	TRBD2	TRBJ2-3	CASSVSGRALGDTQYF	TGTGCCAGCAGCGTTAGCGGGAGGGCCCTCGGAGATACGCAGTATTTT
-	TRBV12-3/TRBV12-4	-	TRBJ2-5	CASSLRGGGQQETQYF	TGTGCCAGCAGTTTAAGGGGCGGGGGACAACAAGAGACCCAGTACTTC
few	TRBV3-1	-	TRBJ2-4	CASSSGMVIQYF	TGTGCCAGCAGCTCCGGCATGGTCATTCAGTACTTC
-	TRBV11-2	-	TRBJ1-5	CASSLDLGSEQPQHF	TGTGCCAGCAGCTTAGATTTAGGTTCGGAGCAGCCCCAGCATTTT
few	TRBV4-3	-	TRBJ1-6	CASSQEASGSNSPLHF	TGCGCCAGCAGCCAAGAAGCTTCGGGGTCAAATTCACCCCTCCACTTT
-	TRBV7-2	-	TRBJ2-3	CASSFGISPDAQYF	TGTGCCAGCAGCTTTGGGATCTCCCCAGATGCGCAGTATTTT
-	TRBV30	-	TRBJ2-3	CAWSVIRGDTQYF	TGTGCCTGGAGTGTAATTCGAGGGGATACGCAGTATTTT
-	TRBV10-3	TRBD2	TRBJ2-7	CAISLLRGVNEQYF	TGTGCCATCAGTTTACTGCGGGGGGTCAATGAGCAGTACTTC
-	TRBV27	-	TRBJ1-5	CASSFRTNSNQPQHF	TGTGCCAGCAGTTTCCGGACAAATAGCAATCAGCCCCAGCATTTT
-	TRBV6-6	-	TRBJ2-3	CASSYPDVRQAKSTQYF	TGTGCCAGCAGTTACCCCGACGTTCGTCAGGCGAAGAGTACGCAGTATTTT
-	TRBV28	TRBD2	TRBJ2-1	CASSPSPGGYNEQVF	TGTGCCAGCAGTCCCTCCCCGGGGGGATACAATGAGCAGGTCTTC
-	TRBV7-2	-	TRBJ1-1	CASSLVGGIGITEAFF	TGTGCCAGCAGCTTAGTTGGGGGGATTGGGATCACTGAAGCTTTCTTT
-	TRBV6-5	-	TRBJ2-5	CASSYFGGLGSAETQYF	TGTGCCAGCAGTTACTTCGGGGGACTGGGTTCGGCGGAGACCCAGTACTTC
-	TRBV7-6	-	TRBJ2-3	CASSLRQVGDTQYF	TGTGCCAGCAGCCTCAGACAGGTGGGAGATACGCAGTATTTT
-	TRBV11-2	TRBD2	TRBJ2-7	CASSLLGTSGVSYEQYF	TGTGCCAGCAGCTTACTAGGGACTAGCGGGGTCTCCTACGAGCAGTACTTC
-	TRBV5-1	-	TRBJ1-2	CASSLSGASGYTF	TGCGCCAGCAGCTTGTCAGGGGCGTCTGGCTACACCTTC
-	TRBV7-9	-	TRBJ1-2	CASSPREPYGYTF	TGTGCCAGCAGTCCACGTGAGCCCTATGGCTACACCTTC
few	TRBV28	-	TRBJ2-5	CASSPNFFRRVETQYF	TGTGCCAGCAGTCCGAATTTTTTTAGGAGAGTTGAGACCCAGTACTTC
-	TRBV7-2	-	TRBJ2-7	CASNLKGPTYEQYF	TGTGCCAGCAACCTGAAGGGGCCCACCTACGAGCAGTACTTC
few	TRBV9	-	TRBJ1-6	CASSVRQNNSPLHF	TGTGCCAGCAGCGTTCGACAGAATAATTCACCCCTCCACTTT
-	TRBV4-1	-	TRBJ2-1	CASSVTPTSYYNEQFF	TGCGCCAGCAGCGTTACCCCGACCAGTTACTACAATGAGCAGTTCTTC
-	TRBV4-3	TRBD2	TRBJ2-1	CASSQGTSRGNEQFF	TGCGCCAGCAGCCAAGGGACTAGTCGGGGTAATGAGCAGTTCTTC
-	TRBV4-3	TRBD1	TRBJ1-1	CASSQGTGVAEAFF	TGCGCCAGCAGCCAAGGGACAGGGGTCGCTGAAGCTTTCTTT
-	TRBV20-1	TRBD1	TRBJ2-7	CSASHDRGYYEQYF	TGCAGTGCTAGTCATGACAGGGGATACTACGAGCAGTACTTC
-	TRBV27	TRBD1	TRBJ1-4	CAGSYRGYEKLFF	TGTGCCGGCAGTTACAGGGGTTATGAAAAACTGTTTTTT
-	TRBV27	TRBD2	TRBJ2-1	CASSPLPGGNEQFF	TGTGCCAGCAGTCCGCTCCCGGGGGGCAATGAGCAGTTCTTC
-	TRBV27	-	TRBJ2-2	CASSFGGASGELFF	TGTGCCAGCAGTTTTGGCGGGGCTAGCGGGGAGCTGTTTTTT
-	TRBV18	TRBD1	TRBJ2-5	CASSPLDRGLKTQYF	TGTGCCAGCTCACCCCTGGACAGGGGGCTGAAGACCCAGTACTTC
-	TRBV12-3/TRBV12-4	-	TRBJ2-7	CASSPSSWDEQYF	TGTGCCAGCAGTCCCAGCTCCTGGGATGAGCAGTACTTC
-	TRBV15	-	TRBJ1-1	CATSRGTGEAFF	TGTGCCACCAGCAGAGGCACCGGCGAAGCTTTCTTT
few	TRBV24-1	-	TRBJ2-3	CATSDSRKADTQYF	TGTGCCACCAGTGATTCCAGAAAGGCAGATACGCAGTATTTT
-	TRBV5-1	-	TRBJ2-7	CASSLGSTTYEQYF	TGCGCCAGCAGCTTGGGGTCCACAACCTACGAGCAGTACTTC
-	TRBV4-1	-	TRBJ1-2	CASSQDQGQGLGYTF	TGCGCCAGCAGCCAAGACCAGGGGCAGGGGCTTGGCTACACCTTC
-	TRBV20-1	TRBD2	TRBJ2-3	CSARSLAGDDTQYF	TGCAGTGCTAGATCGTTAGCGGGAGACGATACGCAGTATTTT
-	TRBV4-3	-	TRBJ1-4	CASSQDLMLLRGKLFF	TGCGCCAGCAGCCAAGATCTAATGCTCCTCCGCGGAAAACTGTTTTTT
-	TRBV7-9	-	TRBJ2-1	CASSLEMGPTPYNEQFF	TGTGCCAGCAGCTTGGAGATGGGACCCACACCCTACAATGAGCAGTTCTTC
-	TRBV5-1	TRBD2	TRBJ2-1	CASSRGLADNNEQFF	TGCGCCAGCAGCCGGGGACTAGCGGATAACAATGAGCAGTTCTTC